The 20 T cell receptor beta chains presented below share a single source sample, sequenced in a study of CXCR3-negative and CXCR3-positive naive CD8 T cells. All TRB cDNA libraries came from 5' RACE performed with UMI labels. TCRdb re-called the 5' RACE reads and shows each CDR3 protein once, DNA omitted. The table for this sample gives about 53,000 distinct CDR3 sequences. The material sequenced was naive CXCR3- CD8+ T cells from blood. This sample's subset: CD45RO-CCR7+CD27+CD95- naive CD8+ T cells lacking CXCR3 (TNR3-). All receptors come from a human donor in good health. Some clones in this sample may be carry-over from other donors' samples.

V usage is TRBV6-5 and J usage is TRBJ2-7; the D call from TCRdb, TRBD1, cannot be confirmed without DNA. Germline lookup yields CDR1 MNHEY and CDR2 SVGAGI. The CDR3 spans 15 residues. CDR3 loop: CASSQPTGLLGEQYF.

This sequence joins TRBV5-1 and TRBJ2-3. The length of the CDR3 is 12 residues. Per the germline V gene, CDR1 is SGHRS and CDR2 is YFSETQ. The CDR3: CASSFRTDTQYF.

This CDR3 reads CASSFPAGGYTDTQYF. The chain is built from TRBV27 and TRBJ2-3; TCRdb's D call of TRBD2 is untestable without DNA. The CDR3 covers 16 residues. CDR1 is MNHEY and CDR2 is SMNVEV in the germline V gene (reference sequence).

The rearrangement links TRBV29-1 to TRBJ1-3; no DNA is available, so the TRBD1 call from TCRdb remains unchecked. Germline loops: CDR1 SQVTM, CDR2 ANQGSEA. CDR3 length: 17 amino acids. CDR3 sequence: CSVGTENYSYSGNTIYF.

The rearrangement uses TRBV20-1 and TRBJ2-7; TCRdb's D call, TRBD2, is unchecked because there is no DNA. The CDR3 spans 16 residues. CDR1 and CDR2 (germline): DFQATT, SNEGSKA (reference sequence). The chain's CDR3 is CSARGLIAGEINEQYF.

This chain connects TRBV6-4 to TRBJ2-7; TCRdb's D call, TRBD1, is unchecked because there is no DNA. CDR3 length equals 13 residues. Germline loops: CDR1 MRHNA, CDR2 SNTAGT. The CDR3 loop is CASSPDRAHEQYF.

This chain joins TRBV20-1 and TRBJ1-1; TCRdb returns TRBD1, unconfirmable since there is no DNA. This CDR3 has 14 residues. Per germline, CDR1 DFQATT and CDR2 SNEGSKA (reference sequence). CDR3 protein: CSARVRGLHTEAFF.

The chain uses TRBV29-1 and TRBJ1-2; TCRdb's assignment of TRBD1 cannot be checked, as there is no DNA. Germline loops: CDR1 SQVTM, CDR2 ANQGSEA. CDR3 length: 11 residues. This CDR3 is CSATGEDGYTF.

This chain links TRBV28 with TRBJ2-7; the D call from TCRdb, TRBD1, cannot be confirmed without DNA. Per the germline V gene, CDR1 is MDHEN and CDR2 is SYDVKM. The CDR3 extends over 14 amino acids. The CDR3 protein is CASSWDRDAYEQYF.

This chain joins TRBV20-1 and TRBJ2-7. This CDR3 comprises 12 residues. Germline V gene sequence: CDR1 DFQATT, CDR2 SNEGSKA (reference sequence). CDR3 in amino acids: CSARAYPYEQYF.

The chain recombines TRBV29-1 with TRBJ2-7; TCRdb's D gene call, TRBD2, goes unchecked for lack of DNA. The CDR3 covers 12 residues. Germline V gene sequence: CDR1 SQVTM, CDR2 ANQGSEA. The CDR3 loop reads CSVRGGVHEQYF.

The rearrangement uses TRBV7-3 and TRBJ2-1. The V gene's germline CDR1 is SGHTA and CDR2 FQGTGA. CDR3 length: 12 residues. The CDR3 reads CASSAKVNEQFF.

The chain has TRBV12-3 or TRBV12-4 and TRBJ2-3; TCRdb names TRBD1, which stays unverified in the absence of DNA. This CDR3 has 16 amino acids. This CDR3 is CASSLDPGTATDTQYF.

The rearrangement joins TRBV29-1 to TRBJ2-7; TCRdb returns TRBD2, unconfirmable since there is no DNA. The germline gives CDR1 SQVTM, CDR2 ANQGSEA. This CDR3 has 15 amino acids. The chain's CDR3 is CSVDGREGKAYEQYF.

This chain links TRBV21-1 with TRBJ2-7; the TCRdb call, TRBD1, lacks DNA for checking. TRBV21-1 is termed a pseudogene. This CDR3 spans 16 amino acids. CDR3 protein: CASSKGKGHRCYEQYF.

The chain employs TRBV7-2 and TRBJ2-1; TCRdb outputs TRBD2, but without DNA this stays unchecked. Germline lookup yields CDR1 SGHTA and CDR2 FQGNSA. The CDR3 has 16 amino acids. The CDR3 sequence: CASSEGLGISYNEQFF.

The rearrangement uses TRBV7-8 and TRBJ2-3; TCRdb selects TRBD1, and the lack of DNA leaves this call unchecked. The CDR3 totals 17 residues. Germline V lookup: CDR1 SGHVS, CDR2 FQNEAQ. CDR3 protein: CASSLARRGLEADTQYF.

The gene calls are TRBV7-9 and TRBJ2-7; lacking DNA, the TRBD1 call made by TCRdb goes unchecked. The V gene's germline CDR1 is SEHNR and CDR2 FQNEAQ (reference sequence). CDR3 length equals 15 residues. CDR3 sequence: CASSLRTGPSREQYF.

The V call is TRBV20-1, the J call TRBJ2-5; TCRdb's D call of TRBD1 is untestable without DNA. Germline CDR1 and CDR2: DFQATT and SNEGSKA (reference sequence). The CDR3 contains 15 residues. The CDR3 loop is CSARSLAGVLETQYF.

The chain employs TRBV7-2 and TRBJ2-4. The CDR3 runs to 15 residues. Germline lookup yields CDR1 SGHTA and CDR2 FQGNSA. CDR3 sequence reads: CASSLEWTPGNIQYF.